The 10 T cell receptor beta chains presented below share a single source sample, sequenced in a study of cytomegalovirus exposure and HLA in healthy donors (dated by TCRdb to about 2017). Libraries were made using the immunoSEQ multiplex PCR assay. The table comes from immuneACCESS by way of TCRdb, which keeps in-frame sequences with V and J called. Part of the clones is missing from these tables; in studies checked, under half for an unresolved V gene and the rest for unknown reasons. This sample is represented by 100,000 to 150,000 clones; 90% to 96% of them were singletons. The ten biggest clones cover about 1.7% of the sample. Sequenced: PBMCs. These receptors originate from a man younger than 35 in good health and CMV-seronegative.

This chain connects TRBV19 to TRBJ1-5; 8 nucleotides line up with TRBD1. From germline, CDR1 is LNHDA and CDR2 SQIVND (reference sequence). The CDR3 totals 16 residues. The trim removed 7 bases at V and 4 bases at J, leaving 12 bases unmatched. The CDR3 DNA reads as TGTGCCAGTATATCGGGACAGGCGGGCTATAATCAGCCCCAGCATTTT. Amino acid sequence: CASISGQAGYNQPQHF. Using reference TRBV19 and TRBJ1-5 for the parts outside the CDR3, the full variable domain is DGGITQSPKYLFRKEGQNVTLSCEQNLNHDAMYWYRQDPGQGLRLIYYSQIVNDFQKGDIAEGYSVSREKKESFPLTVTSAQKNPTAFYLCASISGQAGYNQPQHFGDGTRLSIL.

The rearrangement links TRBV19 to TRBJ2-1, with D uncertain. There are 15 residues in the CDR3. The V end was cut by 6 bases, the J end by 0 bases, with 12 bases between. Germline V lookup: CDR1 LNHDA, CDR2 SQIVND (reference sequence). CDR3: CASSLLLSSYNEQFF. The CDR3 DNA is TGTGCCAGTAGCCTACTGTTAAGCTCCTACAATGAGCAGTTCTTC.

V usage is TRBV5-1 and J usage is TRBJ1-1, with 9 bases that match TRBD1. The CDR3 spans 14 residues. With V trimmed by 7 bases and J by 4 bases, 8 bases remained unmatched. CDR1 and CDR2 from the germline V gene are SGHRS and YFSETQ. The CDR3 nucleotides are TGCGCCAGCCGGGACAGGGAGGTACTCACTGAAGCTTTCTTT. Translating it yields CASRDREVLTEAFF.

The chain has TRBV28 and TRBJ2-5; 11 bases align to TRBD1. Germline values: CDR1 MDHEN, CDR2 SYDVKM. The CDR3 runs to 14 residues. Germline trimming cut 4 bases from V and 5 bases from J; bases unmatched to any gene: 3. In DNA, the CDR3 is TGTGCCAGCAGTTGGGGACAGGGGGGGGAGACCCAGTACTTC. Amino acids: CASSWGQGGETQYF.

V gene TRBV28 combines with J gene TRBJ2-7, with D maybe TRBD2 (5 bases). CDR1 and CDR2 (germline): MDHEN, SYDVKM. The CDR3 consists of 18 residues. The V end lost 3 bases, the J end lost 3 bases, and 24 bases lay between the germline ends. Here the CDR3 DNA reads TGTGCCAGCAGTTTGCCCCGTCGTTTTACGGGGTCCCTCTACGAGCAGTACTTC. Translating it yields CASSLPRRFTGSLYEQYF.

This clone occurred a few times. The chain couples TRBV27 to TRBJ2-7; D gene uncertain. The CDR3 covers 11 residues. CDR1 MNHEY and CDR2 SMNVEV come from the germline V gene (reference sequence). With 6 bases removed from V and 0 bases from J, the gap between germline ends came to 3 bases. CDR3: CASSLSYEQYF. The CDR3 DNA reads TGTGCCAGCAGCCTCTCCTACGAGCAGTACTTC.

DNA for the CDR3: TGTGCCAGCAGCGTGGTAGCTAACTATGGCTACACCTTC. Its protein product is CASSVVANYGYTF. The V gene is TRBV7-9, the J gene TRBJ1-2; D not certain. Germline V gene data show CDR1 as SEHNR and CDR2 as FQNEAQ (reference sequence). This CDR3 contains 13 residues. The V and J ends lost 5 bases and 0 bases respectively, with 7 bases between them.

The sample holds one count of this clone. This chain links TRBV27 with TRBJ2-6, with D perhaps matching TRBD1 (6 bases). CDR3 size: 15 residues. The V end lost 6 bases, the J end lost 4 bases, and 13 bases lay between the germline ends. CDR1 and CDR2 (germline): MNHEY, SMNVEV (reference sequence). CDR3 sequence: CASSLDRFGANVLTF. The CDR3 nucleotides are TGTGCCAGCAGCCTAGACAGGTTCGGGGCCAACGTCCTGACTTTC.

This rearrangement joins TRBV10-3 to TRBJ2-7; D may be TRBD2 (6 bases). The V end lost 4 bases, the J end lost 6 bases, and 13 bases lay between the germline ends. The CDR3 covers 13 residues. The germline CDR1 and CDR2 sequences are ENHRY and SYGVKD. The CDR3 spells CAISAVGGIEQYF. CDR3 DNA sequence: TGTGCCATCAGTGCCGTCGGAGGGATCGAGCAGTACTTC.

CDR3 sequence: CASSIRPYGGDTQYF. The CDR3 nucleotides are TGTGCCAGCAGCATCCGGCCGTACGGCGGAGATACGCAGTATTTT. The V and J genes are TRBV5-6 and TRBJ2-3; D gene unclear. The CDR3 consists of 15 residues. CDR1 is SGHDT and CDR2 is YYEEEE in the germline V gene. Between the trimmed V and J ends, which lost 4 bases and 5 bases, there was a span of 17 bases.